The 6 T cell receptor beta chains below come from one sample, sequenced in a study of OX40 agonist ivuxolimab in advanced cancers. Clones were sequenced by immunoSEQ multiplex PCR, and TCRdb holds only the in-frame ones, with some missing. The repertoire consists of 70,000 to 90,000 clones, with 85% to 90% occurring once and the leading ten covering 10% to 15%. The sample was CD4+ or CD8+ T cells sorted from blood, taken in a trial of the OX40 agonist ivuxolimab. The receptor source for this set is an adult with an advanced solid tumor such as melanoma, head and neck, liver or kidney cancer.

The V gene is TRBV19, the J gene TRBJ2-7; 8 bases agree with TRBD1. Germline trimming cut 5 bases from V and 6 bases from J; bases unmatched to any gene: 6. The germline V gene encodes CDR1 LNHDA and CDR2 SQIVND (reference sequence). The CDR3 sequence is 13 residues long. CDR3 nucleotide sequence: TGTGCCAGTAGTCTTCAGGGGGCAAGCGAGCAGTACTTC. Protein product: CASSLQGASEQYF.

The genes are TRBV11-2 and TRBJ2-7, with D possibly being TRBD2 (7 bases). CDR1 and CDR2 from the germline V gene are SGHAT and FQNNGV. V lost 4 bases and J lost 2, with 12 bases in between. CDR3 size: 14 residues. The CDR3 loop is CASSSGGPPYEQYF. DNA of the CDR3: TGTGCCAGCAGCTCCGGGGGGCCTCCCTACGAGCAGTACTTC.

This clone was recorded only once. V usage is TRBV5-4 and J usage is TRBJ2-7; TRBD2 might be the D (5 bases). The CDR3 covers 10 residues. Trimming left V 10 bases short and J 3 bases short, with 8 bases between. Germline V gives CDR1 SGHNT, CDR2 YYREEE (reference sequence). As DNA, the CDR3 is TGTGCCTGCGAGGGCTACGAGCAGTACTTC. It translates to CACEGYEQYF.

CDR3 region: CASSLGTGLSYEQYF. CDR3 in DNA: TGTGCCAGCAGTTTAGGGACAGGCCTCTCCTACGAGCAGTACTTC. V usage is TRBV28 and J usage is TRBJ2-7; 8 bases agree with TRBD1. This CDR3 comprises 15 residues. Germline-derived CDR1 and CDR2 are MDHEN and SYDVKM. With V trimmed by 2 bases and J by 0 bases, 3 bases remained unmatched.

This chain uses TRBV2 with TRBJ1-6; D not resolved. V was cut by 4 bases and J by 7 bases, with 2 bases left in between. Per germline, CDR1 SNHLY and CDR2 FYNNEI. The CDR3 has 11 amino acids. The CDR3 region is CASSGNSPLHF. CDR3 DNA sequence: TGTGCCAGCAGTGGGAATTCACCCCTCCACTTT.

Concerning this clone itself: The identical CDR3 is also encoded by other nucleotide sequences in the sample. The chain recombines TRBV27 with TRBJ2-2; the D is unclear. V was trimmed by 5 bases and J by 2 bases, leaving 3 bases between them. The CDR3 is made up of 12 amino acids. Germline values: CDR1 MNHEY, CDR2 SMNVEV (reference sequence). In DNA, the CDR3 is TGTGCCAGCAGTCTAAACACCGGGGAGCTGTTTTTT. Translated: CASSLNTGELFF.